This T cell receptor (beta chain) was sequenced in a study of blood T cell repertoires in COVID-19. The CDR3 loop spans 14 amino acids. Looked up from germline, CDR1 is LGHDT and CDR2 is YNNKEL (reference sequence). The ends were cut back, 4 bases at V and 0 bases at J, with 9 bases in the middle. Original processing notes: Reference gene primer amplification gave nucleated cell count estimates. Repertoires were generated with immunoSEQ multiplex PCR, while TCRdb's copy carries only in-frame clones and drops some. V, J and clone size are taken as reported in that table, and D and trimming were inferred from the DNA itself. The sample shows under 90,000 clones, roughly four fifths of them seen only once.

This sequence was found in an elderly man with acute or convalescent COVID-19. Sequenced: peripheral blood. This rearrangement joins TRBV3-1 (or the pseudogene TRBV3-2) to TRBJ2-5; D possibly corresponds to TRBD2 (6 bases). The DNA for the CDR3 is TGTGCCAGCAGCCTTGGACTACACCAAGAGACCCAGTACTTC. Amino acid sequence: CASSLGLHQETQYF.